This T cell receptor beta chain comes out of a study of T cells after yellow fever vaccination. Points from the study as a whole: Once the booster was given, most primary-vaccination clones reappeared, at around 96% for CD4 and more than 85% for CD8. A weaker but faster secondary response was observed, peaking on day 5 versus 15. FACS-sorted repertoires could harbor abundant contaminating bulk-population clonotypes.

As for this clonotype: The target antigen is unknown.

Conversion of TCR transcripts into cDNA relied on 5'RACE template switching, which added a universal primer site and UMIs. TCRdb reprocessed the 5' RACE reads with MiXCR, giving one entry per CDR3 protein. The table has just under 600,000 distinct CDR3 sequences, roughly 12% seen once. The receptor was isolated from a man aged 30 to 39 who received the YFV17D yellow fever vaccine. This sample comprised PBMCs, obtained on the day of the yellow fever booster vaccination.

The CDR3 bases are TGCAGCGTTGAAGATGCCGGACTAGTTGGGGTGGAGACCCAGTACTTC. Translation: CSVEDAGLVGVETQYF. The gene calls are TRBV29-1 and TRBJ2-5; 7 bases line up with TRBD2. J was trimmed by 5 bases and V by 0 bases; bases with no gene match: 12. Germline V lookup: CDR1 SQVTM, CDR2 ANQGSEA. This CDR3 is 16 amino acids long.